Shown below are 8 T cell receptor beta chains from a single sample sequenced in a study of CD8+ T cells in alopecia areata. RNA, once extracted, was reverse transcribed into cDNA for use as the sequencing template. The assay was immunoSEQ multiplex PCR, and TCRdb's table has in-frame clones only and misses some. This sample has roughly 250,000 clones, with about two thirds found just once. Sequencing was performed on CD4+ T cells sorted from blood, taken at week 0. The receptors originated from a human donor with alopecia areata.

This chain joins TRBV4-1 and TRBJ1-2; 8 bases are shared with TRBD1. Germline assignment: CDR1 MGHRA and CDR2 YSYEKL. This CDR3 has 14 residues. Losses at the gene ends were 4 bases for V and 7 bases for J; bases not matched to a gene: 8. The CDR3 DNA sequence: TGCGCCAGCAGCCCCCGGACAGGGCTACGTGGCTACACCTTC. Protein: CASSPRTGLRGYTF.

V usage is TRBV5-1 and J usage is TRBJ1-2, with 9 positions matching TRBD1. CDR3 length: 14 residues. Germline V gene lookup returns CDR1 SGHRS and CDR2 YFSETQ. The junction had 3 bases not matched to a gene; V was cut back by 4 bases and J by 2 bases. In nucleotides, the CDR3 is TGCGCCAGCAGCGAAGGGACAGGGAACTATGGCTACACCTTC. It is translated as CASSEGTGNYGYTF. Complete variable domain (other parts from reference TRBV5-1 and TRBJ1-2): KAGVTQTPRYLIKTRGQQVTLSCSPISGHRSVSWYQQTPGQGLQFLFEYFSETQRNKGNFPGRFSGRQFSNSRSEMNVSTLELGDSALYLCASSEGTGNYGYTFGSGTRLTVV.

The gene calls are TRBV5-4 and TRBJ2-1; D may be TRBD2 (6 bases). The CDR3 has 16 amino acids. The germline V and J ends were trimmed by 3 bases and 4 bases, with 17 bases remaining between them. Per germline, CDR1 SGHNT and CDR2 YYREEE (reference sequence). CDR3 DNA sequence: TGTGCCAGCAGCTCGCCGCTGGGGGGATCTTACAATGAGCAGTTCTTC. Protein: CASSSPLGGSYNEQFF.

The V gene is TRBV6-5, the J gene TRBJ1-5; D is undetermined. The CDR3 covers 13 residues. Trimming took 2 bases from V and 5 from J, leaving 7 bases between them. Germline V CDR1 and CDR2: MNHEY, SVGAGI. The CDR3 protein is CASSYSPDQPQHF. CDR3 DNA sequence: TGTGCCAGCAGTTACAGCCCTGATCAGCCCCAGCATTTT.

Points on this clone: The same CDR3 is also encoded by other DNA sequences in this sample. The chain carries TRBV30 and TRBJ1-5; tentatively, D is TRBD1 (5 bases). V was trimmed by 4 bases and J by 1 base, leaving 8 bases between them. Germline CDR1 GTSNPN, CDR2 SVGIG (reference sequence). There are 13 residues in the CDR3. Here the CDR3 reads CAWTGGSNQPQHF. In DNA form, the CDR3 reads TGTGCCTGGACGGGGGGGAGCAATCAGCCCCAGCATTTT.

The V gene is TRBV4-1, the J gene TRBJ2-5, with 9 bases matching TRBD1. CDR3 length: 16 residues. The germline gives CDR1 MGHRA, CDR2 YSYEKL. After removal of 3 bases from V and 5 bases from J, the junction contained 10 bases not matched to a gene. DNA for the CDR3: TGCGCCAGCAGCCACTTAACAGGGGGCTCGAGGGAGACCCAGTACTTC. Encoded protein: CASSHLTGGSRETQYF.

The chain joins TRBV6-5 to TRBJ2-1; 8 positions agree with TRBD2. The CDR3 loop spans 14 amino acids. Germline V lookup: CDR1 MNHEY, CDR2 SVGAGI. With V trimmed by 2 bases and J by 7 bases, 4 bases remained unmatched. The CDR3 reads CASSYPGGSNEQFF. The CDR3 nucleotides are TGTGCCAGCAGTTACCCGGGGGGGAGTAATGAGCAGTTCTTC.

V gene TRBV7-2 combines with J gene TRBJ1-2; 7 nucleotides line up with TRBD1. CDR1 SGHTA and CDR2 FQGNSA come from the germline V gene. The J segment lost 2 bases and the V segment lost 5 bases, leaving 2 bases of the junction unmatched. The CDR3 extends over 13 amino acids. For the CDR3, the DNA is TGTGCCAGCAGCCCACAGGGGAACTATGGCTACACCTTC. Translating it yields CASSPQGNYGYTF.